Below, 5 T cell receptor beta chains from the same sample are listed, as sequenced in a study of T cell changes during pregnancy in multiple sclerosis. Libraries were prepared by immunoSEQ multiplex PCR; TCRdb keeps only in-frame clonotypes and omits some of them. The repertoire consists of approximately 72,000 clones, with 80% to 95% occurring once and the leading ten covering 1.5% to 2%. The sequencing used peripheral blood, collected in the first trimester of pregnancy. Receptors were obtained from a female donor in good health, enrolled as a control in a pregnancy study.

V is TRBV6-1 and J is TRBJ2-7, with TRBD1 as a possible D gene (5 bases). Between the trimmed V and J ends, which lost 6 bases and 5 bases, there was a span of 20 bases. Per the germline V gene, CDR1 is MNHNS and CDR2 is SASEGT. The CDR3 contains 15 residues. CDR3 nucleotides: TGTGCCAGCAGACCCAAGACAGTATCCTTTCACGAGCAGTACTTC. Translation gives CASRPKTVSFHEQYF.

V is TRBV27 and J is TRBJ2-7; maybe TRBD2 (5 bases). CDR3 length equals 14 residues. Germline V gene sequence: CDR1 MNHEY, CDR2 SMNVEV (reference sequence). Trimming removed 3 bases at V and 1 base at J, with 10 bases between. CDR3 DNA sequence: TGTGCCAGCAGTTTTAAAAGACTATCCTACGAGCAGTACTTC. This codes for CASSFKRLSYEQYF.

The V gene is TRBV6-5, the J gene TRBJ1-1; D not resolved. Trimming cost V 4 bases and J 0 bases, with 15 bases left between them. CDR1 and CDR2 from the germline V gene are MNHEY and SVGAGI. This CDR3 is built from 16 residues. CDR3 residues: CASSLSPHSMNTEAFF. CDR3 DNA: TGTGCCAGCAGTTTATCCCCCCACAGCATGAACACTGAAGCTTTCTTT.

The CDR3 loop is CASSESTGSNQPQHF. CDR3 DNA: TGTGCCAGCAGTGAATCTACAGGGAGCAATCAGCCCCAGCATTTT. The V call is TRBV2, the J call TRBJ1-5; the D gene is possibly TRBD1 (6 bases). Germline values: CDR1 SNHLY, CDR2 FYNNEI. Trimming took 2 bases from V and 1 from J, leaving 9 bases between them. The CDR3 spans 15 residues.

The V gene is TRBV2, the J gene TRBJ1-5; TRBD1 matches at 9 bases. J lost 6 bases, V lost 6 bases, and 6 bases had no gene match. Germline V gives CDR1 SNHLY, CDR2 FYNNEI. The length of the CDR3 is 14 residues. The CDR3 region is CASSETGGGQPQHF. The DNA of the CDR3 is TGTGCCAGCAGCGAAACAGGGGGCGGTCAGCCCCAGCATTTT. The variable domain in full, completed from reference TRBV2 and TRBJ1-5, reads EPEVTQTPSHQVTQMGQEVILRCVPISNHLYFYWYRQILGQKVEFLVSFYNNEISEKSEIFDDQFSVERPDGSNFTLKIRSTKLEDSAMYFCASSETGGGQPQHFGDGTRLSIL.